Described below is a single TCR beta chain sequence and its context. Sequencing was performed with immunoSEQ multiplex PCR; in TCRdb, only in-frame clones are kept and a portion is missing. In the table there are hundreds of thousands of clones, 87% of which are singletons. These data are taken from a study of blood T cell repertoires in COVID-19. Turning to the study itself: T cells, B-cell-depleted T cells, or PBMCs provided the cDNA or gDNA that served as material.

The CDR3 is made up of 12 amino acids. V shed 11 bases and J 4 bases; nucleotides not matched to a gene: 7. The V gene's germline CDR1 is SEHNR and CDR2 FQNEAQ (reference sequence). The receptor was derived from a man aged 18 to 30 with active or convalescent COVID-19. Sequencing used peripheral blood. V and J are TRBV7-9 and TRBJ1-1; 7 nucleotides agree with TRBD1. The CDR3 spells CAGSRDSTEAFF. In DNA form, the CDR3 reads TGTGCCGGTTCCAGGGACAGCACTGAAGCTTTCTTT.